Sequencing of this T cell receptor (beta chain) was carried out in a study of OX40 agonist ivuxolimab in advanced cancers. About the research overall: Under the entry rules, prior anti-PD-1, anti-PD-L1 or anti-CTLA-4 therapy was allowed, and less than 50% had some.

Profiling relied on immunoSEQ multiplex PCR, and the TCRdb table lists in-frame clones only, not all of them. Of about 72,000 clones in the sample, 75% to 90% were seen once. This TCR came from an adult with an advanced solid tumor such as melanoma, head and neck, liver or kidney cancer. The material was CD4+ or CD8+ T cells sorted from blood, obtained in a trial of the OX40 agonist ivuxolimab.

This chain's CDR3 is CASSRQISSYEQYF. CDR3 coding DNA: TGTGCCAGCAGTCGACAGATATCCTCCTACGAGCAGTACTTC. This chain links TRBV2 with TRBJ2-7; tentative D call: TRBD1 (5 bases). Germline assignment: CDR1 SNHLY and CDR2 FYNNEI. This CDR3 contains 14 residues. Trimming removed 5 bases at V and 0 bases at J, with 11 bases between. Variable domain in full (rest from reference TRBV2 and TRBJ2-7): EPEVTQTPSHQVTQMGQEVILRCVPISNHLYFYWYRQILGQKVEFLVSFYNNEISEKSEIFDDQFSVERPDGSNFTLKIRSTKLEDSAMYFCASSRQISSYEQYFGPGTRLTVT.